A selection of T cell receptor beta chains follows, all from one sample in a study of OX40 agonist ivuxolimab in advanced cancers. This table comes from immunoSEQ multiplex PCR, and its TCRdb copy is limited to in-frame clones, with some not included. The sample has approximately 91,000 clones, around nine tenths seen once. This sample comprised CD4+ or CD8+ T cells sorted from blood, obtained in a trial of the OX40 agonist ivuxolimab. The receptors derive from an adult with an advanced solid tumor such as melanoma, head and neck, liver or kidney cancer. CDR3s include the opening cysteine and the closing phenylalanine or tryptophan. The order of the fields is D gene, J gene, V gene, clone size, CDR3 protein, CDR3 DNA. The D gene is left open where the match is weak. Clone size appears in some rows only: once, few, many, or a class for an expanded clone.

d_call: .; j_call: TRBJ2-1; v_call: TRBV9; clone_size: .; cdr3_aa: CASSALLRGEYGEQFF; cdr3_nt: TGTGCCAGCAGCGCCCTTTTACGGGGTGAGTATGGTGAGCAGTTCTTC
d_call: .; j_call: TRBJ1-4; v_call: TRBV9; clone_size: .; cdr3_aa: CASSVDGQRLNEKLFF; cdr3_nt: TGTGCCAGCAGCGTAGATGGACAGCGCCTGAATGAAAAACTGTTTTTT
d_call: .; j_call: TRBJ1-1; v_call: TRBV6-5; clone_size: .; cdr3_aa: CASNPRQVGNTEAFF; cdr3_nt: TGTGCCAGCAACCCCCGACAGGTTGGTAACACTGAAGCTTTCTTT
d_call: .; j_call: TRBJ1-4; v_call: TRBV18; clone_size: once; cdr3_aa: CASSPGWGDEKLFF; cdr3_nt: TGTGCCAGCTCACCAGGCTGGGGGGATGAAAAACTGTTTTTT
d_call: .; j_call: TRBJ2-5; v_call: TRBV7-9; clone_size: .; cdr3_aa: CASGRDQETQYF; cdr3_nt: TGTGCCAGCGGGAGAGATCAAGAGACCCAGTACTTC
d_call: .; j_call: TRBJ1-5; v_call: TRBV18; clone_size: .; cdr3_aa: CASSPSGQPQHF; cdr3_nt: TGTGCCAGCTCACCATCGGGCCAGCCCCAGCATTTT
d_call: TRBD1; j_call: TRBJ2-7; v_call: TRBV27; clone_size: .; cdr3_aa: CASTPGQGTYEQYF; cdr3_nt: TGTGCCAGCACCCCGGGACAGGGGACTTACGAGCAGTACTTC
d_call: .; j_call: TRBJ1-1; v_call: TRBV4-1; clone_size: once; cdr3_aa: CASSRPGTGNTEAFF; cdr3_nt: TGCGCCAGCAGCCGACCCGGGACGGGGAACACTGAAGCTTTCTTT
d_call: .; j_call: TRBJ2-5; v_call: TRBV5-6; clone_size: .; cdr3_aa: CASSQTSGTETQYF; cdr3_nt: TGTGCCAGCAGCCAGACTAGTGGGACGGAGACCCAGTACTTC
d_call: .; j_call: TRBJ1-4; v_call: TRBV2; clone_size: .; cdr3_aa: CASARVNEKLFF; cdr3_nt: TGTGCCAGCGCCAGGGTTAATGAAAAACTGTTTTTT
d_call: TRBD1; j_call: TRBJ2-1; v_call: TRBV11-3; clone_size: .; cdr3_aa: CASSLNRQGASRNEQFF; cdr3_nt: TGTGCCAGCAGCTTAAACCGACAGGGGGCATCTCGCAATGAGCAGTTCTTC
d_call: .; j_call: TRBJ1-5; v_call: TRBV28; clone_size: few; cdr3_aa: CASRDSNQPQHF; cdr3_nt: TGTGCCAGCAGGGATAGCAATCAGCCCCAGCATTTT
d_call: .; j_call: TRBJ1-3; v_call: TRBV5-4; clone_size: .; cdr3_aa: CASSLGQVKAGNTIYF; cdr3_nt: TGTGCCAGCAGCTTGGGGCAGGTCAAAGCTGGAAACACCATATATTTT
d_call: .; j_call: TRBJ2-7; v_call: TRBV5-1; clone_size: .; cdr3_aa: CASSLADESEQYF; cdr3_nt: TGCGCCAGCAGCTTGGCCGATGAGAGCGAGCAGTACTTC
d_call: TRBD1; j_call: TRBJ1-4; v_call: TRBV7-9; clone_size: few; cdr3_aa: CASGDRGNEKLFF; cdr3_nt: TGTGCCAGCGGTGACAGGGGGAATGAAAAACTGTTTTTT
d_call: .; j_call: TRBJ2-5; v_call: TRBV7-8; clone_size: .; cdr3_aa: CASSSLGRLGTQYF; cdr3_nt: TGTGCCAGCAGCTCCCTCGGCAGACTTGGGACCCAGTACTTC
d_call: .; j_call: TRBJ1-3; v_call: TRBV6-1; clone_size: .; cdr3_aa: CATEDRISGNTIYF; cdr3_nt: TGTGCCACCGAAGACAGGATCTCTGGAAACACCATATATTTT
d_call: .; j_call: TRBJ2-1; v_call: TRBV10-3; clone_size: .; cdr3_aa: CAISELGGDNEQFF; cdr3_nt: TGTGCCATCAGTGAGCTAGGCGGGGACAATGAGCAGTTCTTC
d_call: .; j_call: TRBJ1-1; v_call: TRBV2; clone_size: few; cdr3_aa: CASREVNTEAFF; cdr3_nt: TGTGCCAGCAGGGAGGTGAACACTGAAGCTTTCTTT
d_call: .; j_call: TRBJ1-1; v_call: TRBV7-2; clone_size: .; cdr3_aa: CASSFVNTEAFF; cdr3_nt: TGTGCCAGCAGCTTCGTGAACACTGAAGCTTTCTTT
d_call: .; j_call: TRBJ1-5; v_call: TRBV6-1; clone_size: once; cdr3_aa: CASSGFAGVKNQPQHF; cdr3_nt: TGTGCCAGCAGTGGGTTTGCAGGGGTAAAGAATCAGCCCCAGCATTTT
d_call: .; j_call: TRBJ1-5; v_call: TRBV6-5; clone_size: once; cdr3_aa: CASSPGGSNQPQHF; cdr3_nt: TGTGCCAGCAGTCCCGGGGGTAGCAATCAGCCCCAGCATTTT